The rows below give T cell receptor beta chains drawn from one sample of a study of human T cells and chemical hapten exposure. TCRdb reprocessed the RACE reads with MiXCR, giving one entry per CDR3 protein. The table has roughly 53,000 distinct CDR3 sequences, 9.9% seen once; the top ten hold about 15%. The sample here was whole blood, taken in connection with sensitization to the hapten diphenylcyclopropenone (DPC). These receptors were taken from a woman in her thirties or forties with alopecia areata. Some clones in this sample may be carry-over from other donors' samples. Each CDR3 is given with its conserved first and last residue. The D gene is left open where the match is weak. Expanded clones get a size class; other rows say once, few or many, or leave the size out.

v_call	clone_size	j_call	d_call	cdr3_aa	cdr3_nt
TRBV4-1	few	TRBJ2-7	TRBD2	CANSGGDYYEQYF	TGCGCCAACTCGGGGGGGGATTACTACGAGCAGTACTTC
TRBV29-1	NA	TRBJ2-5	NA	CSGIGPETQYF	TGCAGCGGGATTGGGCCGGAGACCCAGTACTTC
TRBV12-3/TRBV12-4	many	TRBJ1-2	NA	CASTPLIGNYGYTF	TGTGCCAGCACCCCCTTGATTGGAAACTATGGCTACACCTTC
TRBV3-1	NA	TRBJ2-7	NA	CASSQDRSPYEQYF	TGTGCCAGCAGCCAAGATCGCTCCCCCTACGAGCAGTACTTC
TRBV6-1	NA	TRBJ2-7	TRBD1	CASSADRGFYEQYF	TGTGCCAGCAGCGCCGACAGGGGGTTCTACGAGCAGTACTTC
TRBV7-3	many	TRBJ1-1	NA	CASTETGNTEAFF	TGTGCCAGCACTGAGACAGGGAACACTGAAGCTTTCTTT
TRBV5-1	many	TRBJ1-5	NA	CASSLMGEGQPQHF	TGCGCCAGCAGCTTGATGGGGGAAGGACAGCCCCAGCATTTT
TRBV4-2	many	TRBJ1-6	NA	CASSQSENSPLHF	TGTGCCAGCAGCCAGTCGGAGAATTCACCCCTCCACTTT
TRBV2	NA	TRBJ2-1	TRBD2	CASSVEAGGPVEQFF	TGTGCCAGCAGTGTAGAAGCGGGGGGGCCGGTTGAGCAGTTCTTC
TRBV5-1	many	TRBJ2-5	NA	CASSPTRGTGFETQYF	TGCGCCAGCAGCCCCACTCGGGGGACGGGGTTTGAGACCCAGTACTTC
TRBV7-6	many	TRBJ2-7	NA	CASSNDPGSNEQYF	TGTGCCAGCAGCAACGACCCAGGTTCCAACGAGCAGTACTTC
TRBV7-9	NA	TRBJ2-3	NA	CASSLPPQGPHTDTQYF	TGTGCCAGCAGCTTACCCCCACAGGGTCCCCACACAGATACGCAGTATTTT
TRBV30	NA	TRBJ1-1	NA	CAWRFNSEAFF	TGTGCCTGGAGGTTCAATTCTGAAGCTTTCTTT
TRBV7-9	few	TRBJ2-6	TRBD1	CASSDRGMAGANVLTF	TGTGCCAGCAGCGACAGGGGGATGGCTGGGGCCAACGTCCTGACTTTC
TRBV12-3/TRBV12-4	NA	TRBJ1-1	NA	CASSLPRGRAGEAFF	TGTGCCAGCAGTTTACCCCGTGGGAGGGCCGGTGAAGCTTTCTTT
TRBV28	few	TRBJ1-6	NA	CASSSSGIRTRNSPLHF	TGTGCCAGCAGCTCCTCTGGGATCCGGACACGCAATTCACCCCTCCACTTT
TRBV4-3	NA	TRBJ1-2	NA	CASSHQTVSYGYTF	TGCGCCAGCAGCCATCAGACAGTTTCCTATGGCTACACCTTC
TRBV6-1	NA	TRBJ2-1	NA	CASTRDLSYNEQFF	TGTGCCAGCACGCGGGACCTCTCCTACAATGAGCAGTTCTTC